These T cell receptor beta chains were read from a single sample in a study of T cell responses to AZD1222 COVID-19 vaccine. Here immunoSEQ multiplex PCR was the method, and the copy in TCRdb shows in-frame clones only, minus some. The table records under 150,000 clones, over 75% of them present only once. The sequenced sample was peripheral blood, obtained 28 days after the second AZD1222 dose. The receptors here all came from an adult who received the AZD1222 COVID-19 vaccine. Both conserved end residues are part of each CDR3. A D gene is named only where the DNA matches it firmly. Clone size is not always given. Where it is, it says once, few, many or a class for expanded clones.

v_call	cdr3_length	d_call	clone_size	j_call	cdr3_aa	cdr3_nt
TRBV11-3	16	TRBD2	NA	TRBJ2-1	CASSLDQVSGYNEQFF	TGTGCCAGCAGCTTAGATCAGGTTAGCGGGTACAATGAGCAGTTCTTC
TRBV7-6	13	NA	NA	TRBJ2-5	CASSLATQETQYF	TGTGCCAGCAGCTTGGCCACCCAAGAGACCCAGTACTTC
TRBV28	13	NA	NA	TRBJ2-5	CASVGYRRETQYF	TGTGCCAGCGTGGGCTATAGGCGTGAGACCCAGTACTTC
TRBV18	16	NA	NA	TRBJ1-4	CASSPGTAPPNEKLFF	TGTGCCAGCTCACCCGGGACGGCCCCGCCAAATGAAAAACTGTTTTTT
TRBV27	14	TRBD2	NA	TRBJ2-5	CASSFGREWETQYF	TGTGCCAGCAGTTTCGGGCGGGAGTGGGAGACCCAGTACTTC
TRBV7-9	18	NA	NA	TRBJ2-3	CASSLGVGQSSSTDTQYF	TGTGCCAGCAGCTTAGGTGTGGGGCAGTCGAGTAGCACAGATACGCAGTATTTT
TRBV9	16	TRBD1	NA	TRBJ1-5	CASSASGQGGIQPQHF	TGTGCCAGCAGCGCATCGGGACAGGGGGGTATTCAGCCCCAGCATTTT
TRBV11-2	15	NA	NA	TRBJ2-7	CASSLLQGNAYEQYF	TGTGCCAGCAGCTTATTACAGGGTAATGCGTACGAGCAGTACTTC
TRBV7-9	15	NA	NA	TRBJ2-2	CASSFGGGRTGELFF	TGTGCCAGCAGCTTCGGAGGGGGACGGACCGGGGAGCTGTTTTTT
TRBV3-1/TRBV3-2	16	TRBD1	few	TRBJ2-1	CASSQDRGNSYNEQFF	TGTGCCAGCAGCCAAGACAGGGGGAATTCCTACAATGAGCAGTTCTTC
TRBV28	13	TRBD2	few	TRBJ2-7	CASSSPGGVEQYF	TGTGCCAGCAGTTCCCCCGGGGGGGTTGAGCAGTACTTC
TRBV5-8	13	NA	NA	TRBJ2-5	CASSLLEGLTQYF	TGTGCCAGCAGCCTACTGGAGGGGTTAACCCAGTACTTC
TRBV7-9	14	TRBD1	NA	TRBJ1-4	CASSQGTGHEKLFF	TGTGCCAGCAGCCAAGGGACAGGGCATGAAAAACTGTTTTTT
TRBV2	12	NA	NA	TRBJ1-5	CASSEDHQPQHF	TGTGCCAGCAGTGAGGACCATCAGCCCCAGCATTTT
TRBV29-1	15	TRBD2	few	TRBJ2-7	CSVGDSGASSYEQYF	TGCAGCGTTGGTGATAGCGGGGCGAGCTCCTACGAGCAGTACTTC
TRBV5-1	16	NA	NA	TRBJ2-2	CASSINGPENTGELFF	TGCGCCAGCAGTATAAATGGGCCCGAGAACACCGGGGAGCTGTTTTTT
TRBV5-6	14	TRBD1	NA	TRBJ1-2	CASSTMDRDYGYTF	TGTGCCAGCAGCACAATGGACAGGGACTATGGCTACACCTTC
TRBV10-2	13	TRBD1	NA	TRBJ2-7	CASRDRVLYEQYF	TGCGCCAGCAGGGACAGGGTCTTGTACGAGCAGTACTTC
TRBV30	13	NA	NA	TRBJ1-1	CASPNAMNTEAFF	TGTGCCTCCCCTAACGCCATGAACACTGAAGCTTTCTTT
TRBV29-1	13	NA	NA	TRBJ2-2	CSVDGRNTGELFF	TGCAGCGTTGATGGCAGGAACACCGGGGAGCTGTTTTTT
TRBV2	14	TRBD1	NA	TRBJ2-7	CASSDQGETYEQYF	TGTGCCAGCAGCGACCAGGGGGAGACCTACGAGCAGTACTTC
TRBV6-1	13	NA	NA	TRBJ1-2	CASSERRSDGYTF	TGTGCCAGCAGTGAGCGCAGGTCGGATGGCTACACCTTC
TRBV15	12	NA	NA	TRBJ2-5	CATSEEPETQYF	TGTGCCACCAGCGAAGAGCCAGAGACCCAGTACTTC
TRBV18	14	NA	NA	TRBJ1-4	CASSPRQANEKLFF	TGTGCCAGCTCACCCCGGCAGGCTAATGAAAAACTGTTTTTT
TRBV7-3	13	NA	NA	TRBJ2-2	CASSTGSFGSLFF	TGTGCCAGCAGCACGGGGTCCTTCGGTTCGCTGTTTTTT
TRBV5-6	15	TRBD1	NA	TRBJ1-6	CASSSWTGVNSPLHF	TGTGCCAGCAGCTCCTGGACAGGGGTGAATTCACCCCTCCACTTT
TRBV25-1	13	NA	NA	TRBJ2-1	CASRLSSYNEQFF	TGTGCCAGCAGACTATCCTCCTACAATGAGCAGTTCTTC
TRBV30	15	NA	NA	TRBJ2-5	CAWSPPEGDQETQYF	TGTGCCTGGAGCCCCCCGGAGGGGGACCAAGAGACCCAGTACTTC
TRBV7-2	15	TRBD1	once	TRBJ1-2	CASSLQGALDYGYTF	TGTGCCAGCAGCTTACAGGGGGCCCTTGACTATGGCTACACCTTC
TRBV7-9	12	NA	NA	TRBJ1-1	CASSLDGSEAFF	TGTGCCAGCAGCCTAGATGGAAGTGAAGCTTTCTTT
TRBV6-2/TRBV6-3	13	NA	NA	TRBJ2-7	CASSYLQGYEQYF	TGTGCCAGCAGTTATCTACAGGGATACGAGCAGTACTTC
TRBV3-1/TRBV3-2	15	NA	NA	TRBJ2-3	CASSQGQWGTDTQYF	TGTGCCAGCAGCCAAGGTCAGTGGGGCACAGATACGCAGTATTTT
TRBV6-5	15	NA	NA	TRBJ1-4	CASSYSPGAGEKLFF	TGTGCCAGCAGTTACTCGCCAGGGGCAGGAGAAAAACTGTTTTTT
TRBV6-5	14	NA	NA	TRBJ2-5	CASGHGGRGETQYF	TGTGCCAGCGGCCACGGGGGGCGCGGGGAGACCCAGTACTTC
TRBV19	15	NA	NA	TRBJ1-6	CASSIRSSYNSPLHF	TGTGCCAGTAGTATCCGGAGCTCCTATAATTCACCCCTCCACTTT
TRBV5-1	13	TRBD1	NA	TRBJ2-7	CASSSQKQGEQYF	TGCGCCAGCAGCTCCCAGAAACAGGGGGAGCAGTACTTC
TRBV30	13	NA	NA	TRBJ1-2	CAWNKRGNDGYTF	TGTGCCTGGAACAAACGGGGGAACGATGGCTACACCTTC